The 21 T cell receptor beta chains presented below share a single source sample, sequenced in a study of cytomegalovirus exposure and HLA in healthy donors. 60 Vbeta and 13 Jbeta primers were used in PCR. Generated by immunoSEQ multiplex PCR, the TCRdb table keeps only in-frame clones and is missing some. The sample contains just over 150,000 clones, 75% to 80% of which appear only once. Specimen: PBMCs. Every receptor here comes from a woman between 50 and 59 years old in good health and CMV-seropositive.

This clone was recorded once. This sequence joins TRBV25-1 and TRBJ2-7, with TRBD1 as a possible D gene (6 bases). CDR3 length equals 11 residues. In germline, CDR1 is MGHDK, CDR2 SYGVNS. V was trimmed by 6 bases and J by 7 bases, leaving 10 bases between them. This CDR3 reads CASSQGWEQYF. The CDR3 bases are TGTGCCAGCAGCCAGGGGTGGGAGCAGTACTTC.

This CDR3 is CASSSPGTGGAGANVLTF. CDR3 bases: TGTGCCAGCAGCTCGCCCGGGACAGGGGGAGCTGGGGCCAACGTCCTGACTTTC. The rearrangement joins TRBV5-4 to TRBJ2-6, with 11 bases lining up with TRBD1. Losses at the gene ends were 3 bases for V and 2 bases for J; bases not matched to a gene: 7. Germline V CDR1 and CDR2: SGHNT, YYREEE (reference sequence). The CDR3 has 18 residues.

This clone has only one observation. J is TRBJ2-7 and V is TRBV19; TRBD1 aligns across 7 bases. Germline CDR1 and CDR2: LNHDA and SQIVND (reference sequence). This CDR3 region has 13 residues. The CDR3 loop is CTENRGDGYEQYF. The CDR3 region has the DNA TGTACCGAAAACAGGGGCGACGGGTACGAGCAGTACTTC.

In this sample, this clone turned up a few times. The chain is built from TRBV11-2 and TRBJ2-1, with 9 bases lining up with TRBD1. The germline CDR1 and CDR2 sequences are SGHAT and FQNNGV. This CDR3 comprises 16 residues. J gave up 4 bases and V 1 base, and 5 bases lay outside the gene matches. CDR3 coding DNA: TGTGCCAGCAGCTTAGTAAGGGGACAGGGATACAATGAGCAGTTCTTC. This sequence encodes CASSLVRGQGYNEQFF.

This chain connects TRBV27 to TRBJ2-6, with D perhaps TRBD1 (6 bases). V was clipped by 5 bases and J by 0 bases, with 8 bases between them. Germline CDR1 is MNHEY and CDR2 is SMNVEV (reference sequence). The CDR3 contains 15 residues. The DNA for the CDR3 is TGTGCCAGCAGTGGGGGCCTCTCTGGGGCCAACGTCCTGACTTTC. Residues: CASSGGLSGANVLTF. The full variable domain, completed using reference TRBV27 and TRBJ2-6, is EAQVTQNPRYLITVTGKKLTVTCSQNMNHEYMSWYRQDPGLGLRQIYYSMNVEVTDKGDVPEGYKVSRKEKRNFPLILESPSPNQTSLYFCASSGGLSGANVLTFGAGSRLTVL.

This clone turned up a few times. The rearrangement links TRBV28 to TRBJ1-4, with 7 bases lining up with TRBD1. Germline V gives CDR1 MDHEN, CDR2 SYDVKM. The CDR3 is 12 amino acids. After removal of 6 bases from V and 12 bases from J, the junction contained 7 bases not matched to a gene. Written as DNA, the CDR3 is TGTGCCAGCAGACCTACTACAGGGGAACTGTTTTTT. This gives the protein CASRPTTGELFF.

The chain has TRBV6-1 and TRBJ1-5, with TRBD1 identical over 8 bases. V trimming: 2 bases; J trimming: 6 bases; junction bases outside the gene matches: 6. In germline, CDR1 is MNHNS, CDR2 SASEGT. This CDR3 contains 15 residues. The CDR3 region is CASSELDRVGQPQHF. The CDR3 DNA sequence: TGTGCCAGCAGTGAATTGGACAGGGTAGGTCAGCCCCAGCATTTT.

V is TRBV5-8 and J is TRBJ2-3, with D unresolved. In germline, CDR1 is SGHTS, CDR2 YDEGEE. Trimming removed 3 bases from V and 2 bases from J, with 7 bases in between. The length of the CDR3 is 13 residues. The CDR3 spells CASSSPVTDTQYF. DNA of the CDR3: TGTGCCAGCAGCTCCCCCGTCACAGATACGCAGTATTTT.

This chain connects TRBV18 to TRBJ1-5; D unclear. The V end lost 6 bases, the J end lost 4 bases, and 10 bases lay between the germline ends. The CDR3 extends over 13 amino acids. CDR1 and CDR2 from the germline V gene are KGHSH and LQKENI. Written as DNA, the CDR3 is TGTGCCAGCTCGGTGAGCGTTAATCAGCCCCAGCATTTT. It translates to CASSVSVNQPQHF.

This clone was detected only once. The chain couples TRBV5-1 to TRBJ2-7; TRBD1 is a possible D gene (6 bases). The CDR3 is 14 amino acids. V shed 0 bases and J shed 6 bases, with 13 bases lying between them. Germline V gives CDR1 SGHRS, CDR2 YFSETQ. The CDR3 spells CASSLAPPTGEQYF. The CDR3 DNA follows: TGCGCCAGCAGCTTGGCCCCCCCGACAGGCGAGCAGTACTTC.

The chain is built from TRBV5-6 and TRBJ2-2; a possible D gene is TRBD1 (5 bases). The V end lost 1 base, the J end lost 2 bases, and 12 bases lay between the germline ends. The CDR3 runs to 16 residues. Germline V gene data show CDR1 as SGHDT and CDR2 as YYEEEE. The CDR3 DNA reads TGTGCCAGCAGCTTGCTGACAGCCCTAAACACCGGGGAGCTGTTTTTT. It is translated as CASSLLTALNTGELFF.

The J gene is TRBJ1-5, the V gene TRBV10-3, with a tentative D call TRBD1 (5 bases). Trimming removed 5 bases from V and 10 bases from J, with 9 bases in between. CDR1 ENHRY and CDR2 SYGVKD come from the germline V gene. This CDR3 region has 11 residues. CDR3 in amino acids: CAISKDSPQHF. CDR3 in DNA: TGTGCCATCAGTAAAGACAGTCCCCAGCATTTT.

The chain recombines TRBV9 with TRBJ2-5, with 8 bases identical to TRBD2. The CDR3 spans 14 residues. The ends lost 4 bases at V and 1 base at J; junction bases unmatched: 3. The germline V gene encodes CDR1 SGDLS and CDR2 YYNGEE. The chain's CDR3 is CASSLGLAQETQYF. The CDR3 region has the DNA TGTGCCAGCAGCCTAGGACTAGCCCAAGAGACCCAGTACTTC.

The rearrangement joins TRBV9 to TRBJ2-7; 9 positions agree with TRBD1. The V gene end was trimmed by 3 bases and the J gene end by 5 bases; junction bases not matched to a gene: 9. The CDR3 spans 15 residues. CDR1 is SGDLS and CDR2 is YYNGEE in the germline V gene. CDR3 residues: CASSGDDRGADEQYF. The CDR3 DNA reads TGTGCCAGCAGCGGGGACGACAGGGGGGCAGACGAGCAGTACTTC.

The rearrangement links TRBV19 to TRBJ2-3, with D possibly matching TRBD2 (7 bases). Trimming left V 5 bases short and J 7 bases short, with 16 bases between. In germline, CDR1 is LNHDA, CDR2 SQIVND (reference sequence). The CDR3 contains 14 residues. The CDR3 nucleotides read TGTGCCAGTAGTCCCCGAGGGGGGGCAAATACGCAGTATTTT. Translating it yields CASSPRGGANTQYF.

The rearrangement links TRBV5-1 to TRBJ2-3; 10 bases fit TRBD1. The V gene end was trimmed by 0 bases and the J gene end by 6 bases; junction bases not matched to a gene: 7. In germline, CDR1 is SGHRS, CDR2 YFSETQ. The CDR3 is 16 amino acids. Here the CDR3 reads CASSLAGTGARDTQYF. The CDR3 bases are TGCGCCAGCAGCTTGGCCGGGACAGGGGCTCGCGATACGCAGTATTTT.

The chain couples TRBV5-6 to TRBJ1-1, with D possibly TRBD1 on 6 matching bases. CDR1 and CDR2 from the germline V gene are SGHDT and YYEEEE. The ends were cut back, 4 bases at V and 7 bases at J, with 14 bases in the middle. This CDR3 region has 13 residues. CDR3 region: CASSLGTLSEAFF. The CDR3 DNA follows: TGTGCCAGCAGCCTGGGGACATTGAGTGAAGCTTTCTTT.

V and J are TRBV18 and TRBJ2-7; no clear D gene. Germline V gene data show CDR1 as KGHSH and CDR2 as LQKENI. Trimming stripped 3 bases from V and 6 bases from J, with 9 bases between. The CDR3 runs 12 residues. This chain's CDR3 is CASSPQSSEQYF. The CDR3 nucleotides are TGTGCCAGCTCACCCCAGTCGTCCGAGCAGTACTTC.

The CDR3 reads CASSEGTSRMVETQYF. The CDR3 bases are TGTGCCAGCAGTGAAGGGACTAGCCGGATGGTCGAGACCCAGTACTTC. The genes are TRBV6-1 and TRBJ2-5, with 8 bases that match TRBD2. V was clipped by 1 base and J by 5 bases; unmatched bases: 9. The CDR3 consists of 16 residues. Germline-derived CDR1 and CDR2 are MNHNS and SASEGT.

The chain combines TRBV5-8 with TRBJ2-4, with TRBD1 matching 8 bases. Germline CDR1 and CDR2: SGHTS and YDEGEE. V gave up 0 bases and J gave up 8 bases; unmatched junction bases: 7. The CDR3 has 15 amino acids. CDR3 sequence (DNA): TGTGCCAGCAGCTTGGTTCAGGGGGCGGTGGACATTCAGTACTTC. As protein: CASSLVQGAVDIQYF.

J is TRBJ2-5 and V is TRBV6-6; possibly TRBD2 for D (6 bases). Per the germline V gene, CDR1 is MNHNY and CDR2 is SVGAGI (reference sequence). The CDR3 runs to 13 residues. V gave up 6 bases and J gave up 5 bases, with 13 bases separating them. The CDR3 sequence: CASRLGAGETQYF. CDR3 DNA sequence: TGTGCCAGCAGACTAGGGGCGGGGGAGACCCAGTACTTC.